Below are 14 T cell receptor beta chains sequenced from a single sample in a study of cytomegalovirus exposure and HLA in healthy donors. The PCR employed 60 Vbeta primers together with 13 Jbeta primers. Sequencing used immunoSEQ multiplex PCR; TCRdb keeps in-frame clones, though not all of them. The sample records approximately 140,000 clones, about 80% being singletons. Sequencing used PBMCs. The origin of the receptors is a man younger than 45 in good health and CMV-seronegative.

This clone has only a few counts. This chain links TRBV30 with TRBJ1-1, with 8 bases identical to TRBD1. The CDR3 has 11 residues. Trimming took 1 base from V and 10 from J; bases not matched to a gene: 2. Germline-derived CDR1 and CDR2 are GTSNPN and SVGIG (reference sequence). In DNA form, the CDR3 reads TGTGCCTGGAGTGGGGACAGGCCAGCTTTCTTT. It is translated as CAWSGDRPAFF.

This clone was observed a single time. The chain recombines TRBV28 with TRBJ1-1; 7 nucleotides align to TRBD1. CDR1 is MDHEN and CDR2 is SYDVKM in the germline V gene. The CDR3 has 10 amino acids. Losses at the gene ends were 10 bases for V and 7 bases for J; bases not matched to a gene: 3. CDR3 nucleotide sequence: TGTGCCACGCAGGGGGTTGAAGCTTTCTTT. Its translation: CATQGVEAFF.

The rearrangement uses TRBV28 and TRBJ2-7; 10 nucleotides agree with TRBD2. Germline V lookup: CDR1 MDHEN, CDR2 SYDVKM. Germline trimming cut 5 bases from V and 3 bases from J; bases unmatched to any gene: 13. The CDR3 runs to 17 residues. The CDR3 spells CASSPSGVSGRYYEQYF. The CDR3 nucleotides are TGTGCCAGCAGTCCTTCGGGGGTTAGCGGGAGGTACTACGAGCAGTACTTC.

The chain carries TRBV28 and TRBJ2-3; tentative D call: TRBD2 (6 bases). Trimming pared 3 bases from V and 2 bases from J, leaving 12 bases between. Germline V lookup: CDR1 MDHEN, CDR2 SYDVKM. The CDR3 totals 15 residues. The CDR3 loop reads CASSFSGLVTDTQYF. The CDR3 bases are TGTGCCAGCAGTTTTTCGGGACTCGTCACAGATACGCAGTATTTT.

The rearrangement joins TRBV10-3 to TRBJ2-1, with 15 bases matching TRBD2. J was trimmed by 9 bases and V by 8 bases; bases with no gene match: 11. Germline lookup yields CDR1 ENHRY and CDR2 SYGVKD. This CDR3 region has 16 residues. CDR3 residues: CAIGGGTSGGRTEQFF. Written as DNA, the CDR3 is TGTGCCATCGGGGGAGGGACTAGCGGGGGGCGGACTGAGCAGTTCTTC.

The chain carries TRBV9 and TRBJ1-1, with D possibly TRBD1 on 6 matching bases. CDR1 is SGDLS and CDR2 is YYNGEE in the germline V gene. The CDR3 length is 14 residues. The V end lost 1 base, the J end lost 4 bases, and 11 bases lay between the germline ends. Written as DNA, the CDR3 is TGTGCCAGCAGCGTAAAGGGGGGGGTCACTGAAGCTTTCTTT. This codes for CASSVKGGVTEAFF.

The chain uses TRBV29-1 and TRBJ2-5; 7 nucleotides agree with TRBD2. The tail of the sequence fits TRBJ2-7 better, so the J call may be wrong. The CDR3 is 13 residues long. From germline, CDR1 is SQVTM and CDR2 ANQGSEA. The CDR3 DNA sequence: TGCAGCGCTCTCCTCCCTAGCGGCTACGAGCAGTACTTC. Its translation: CSALLPSGYEQYF.

V gene TRBV15 combines with J gene TRBJ1-5, with D perhaps matching TRBD1 (6 bases). The germline V gene encodes CDR1 LNHNV and CDR2 YYDKDF (reference sequence). Deletions cut 8 bases from V and 5 bases from J, with 10 bases between. The length of the CDR3 is 12 residues. CDR3 sequence reads: CATRTADQPQHF. The CDR3 DNA is TGTGCCACCCGGACAGCCGATCAGCCCCAGCATTTT.

The rearrangement uses TRBV5-1 and TRBJ1-1, with D possibly matching TRBD1 (6 bases). CDR3 size: 14 residues. CDR1 and CDR2 (germline): SGHRS, YFSETQ. V was cut by 4 bases and J by 0 bases, with 10 bases left in between. CDR3 residues: CASSHGQLNTEAFF. The CDR3 DNA reads as TGCGCCAGCAGCCACGGACAGTTGAACACTGAAGCTTTCTTT.

This clone was picked up a small number of times. The chain is built from TRBV18 and TRBJ1-6; the D is unclear. Looked up from germline, CDR1 is KGHSH and CDR2 is LQKENI. The CDR3 consists of 13 residues. V dropped 3 bases and J dropped 8 bases, with 8 bases sitting between them. DNA of the CDR3: TGTGCCAGCTCACCGGCTCAGGATTCACCCCTCCACTTT. It codes for CASSPAQDSPLHF.

CDR3 in amino acids: CASSFQGQRAEAFF. CDR3 sequence (DNA): TGTGCCAGCAGCTTTCAGGGACAGAGGGCCGAAGCTTTCTTT. This chain uses TRBV7-2 with TRBJ1-1; the match to TRBD1 covers 7 bases. V dropped 3 bases and J dropped 8; count of bases not matched to a gene: 9. CDR1 is SGHTA and CDR2 is FQGNSA in the germline V gene. The CDR3 has 14 amino acids. The variable domain in full, with the rest retrieved from reference TRBV7-2 and TRBJ1-1, is GAGVSQSPSNKVTEKGKDVELRCDPISGHTALYWYRQSLGQGLEFLIYFQGNSAPDKSGLPSDRFSAERTGGSVSTLTIQRTQQEDSAVYLCASSFQGQRAEAFFGQGTRLTVV.

The rearrangement joins TRBV7-9 to TRBJ2-7; 9 nucleotides agree with TRBD1. V shed 7 bases, J shed 3 bases, and the junction held 10 bases outside the gene matches. Germline values: CDR1 SEHNR, CDR2 FQNEAQ (reference sequence). The CDR3 has 15 residues. The CDR3 reads CASNRPGTGNYEQYF. In DNA form, the CDR3 reads TGTGCCAGCAACCGTCCCGGGACAGGGAACTACGAGCAGTACTTC. The full variable domain, completed using reference TRBV7-9 and TRBJ2-7, is DTGVSQNPRHKITKRGQNVTFRCDPISEHNRLYWYRQTLGQGPEFLTYFQNEAQLEKSRLLSDRFSAERPKGSFSTLEIQRTEQGDSAMYLCASNRPGTGNYEQYFGPGTRLTVT.

This chain joins TRBV9 and TRBJ2-1; 7 bases fit TRBD2. CDR1 is SGDLS, CDR2 YYNGEE, per germline. After removal of 3 bases from V and 0 bases from J, the junction contained 3 bases not matched to a gene. The CDR3 is 15 residues long. CDR3 residues: CASSGEGTSYNEQFF. CDR3 nucleotides: TGTGCCAGCAGCGGGGAGGGGACCTCCTACAATGAGCAGTTCTTC. The full variable domain, rest sourced from reference TRBV9 and TRBJ2-1, is DSGVTQTPKHLITATGQRVTLRCSPRSGDLSVYWYQQSLDQGLQFLIQYYNGEERAKGNILERFSAQQFPDLHSELNLSSLELGDSALYFCASSGEGTSYNEQFFGPGTRLTVL.

This chain uses TRBV19 with TRBJ2-2; 11 bases line up with TRBD1. With V trimmed by 7 bases and J by 5 bases, 6 bases remained unmatched. The CDR3 has 15 amino acids. Germline values: CDR1 LNHDA, CDR2 SQIVND (reference sequence). The CDR3 DNA sequence: TGTGCCAGTACGTTGGGACAGGGGGGTACCGGGGAGCTGTTTTTT. The encoded protein is CASTLGQGGTGELFF.